These 19 T cell receptor beta chains share one sample of origin, sequenced in a study of T-cell reconstitution after alpha-beta-depleted transplantation in children. For TCRbeta, the library was prepared with unique molecular identifiers. TCRdb itself ran the PCR reads through MiXCR, one entry per CDR3 protein. The profile shows about 48,000 distinct CDR3 sequences, 5.5% to 7.5% of them singletons. The sample here was PBMCs, mostly from graft donor cells, taken 60 days after TCRalphabeta/CD19-depleted stem cell transplant. These receptors originate from a female patient aged 2-10 years who had a stem cell transplant for aplastic anemia, so the T cells may come from the graft donor.

Note on this clonotype: One end of the junction fails to match germline, which may point to a read error. The chain has TRBV11-2 and TRBJ1-1, with a possible D match to TRBD1 (5 bases). The germline V gene encodes CDR1 SGHAT and CDR2 FQNNGV. This CDR3 has 15 residues. The CDR3 protein is CTSSFRQMVNTEAFF. CDR3 DNA sequence: TGTACCAGCAGCTTCCGACAGATGGTTAACACTGAAGCTTTCTTT.

This clonotype was recorded many times. The chain has TRBV12-3 or TRBV12-4 and TRBJ2-7; the match to TRBD1 covers 8 bases. CDR3 length: 13 residues. Trimming at V came to 8 bases and at J to 3 bases, leaving 6 bases not matched to a gene. The DNA for the CDR3 is TGTGCCAGCTCTACCGGGACAGGCTACGAGCAGTACTTC. Translating gives CASSTGTGYEQYF.

This clonotype was counted only a few times. This may stem from a read error, because a much larger clone lies one nucleotide away. This sequence joins TRBV5-1 and TRBJ2-7; 7 positions agree with TRBD1. The J segment lost 5 bases and the V segment lost 4 bases, leaving 12 bases of the junction unmatched. This CDR3 is 15 amino acids long. Germline V gene lookup returns CDR1 SGHRS and CDR2 YFSETQ. The CDR3 DNA follows: TGCGCCAGCAGCCAAAGGGGGCCGTCTGAGGACGAGCAGTACTTC. It codes for CASSQRGPSEDEQYF.

This clonotype was seen at least ten times. J is TRBJ1-4 and V is TRBV5-1; D may be TRBD1 (5 bases). The CDR3 consists of 15 residues. The ends were cut back, 0 bases at V and 8 bases at J, with 14 bases in the middle. Germline CDR1 and CDR2: SGHRS and YFSETQ. CDR3 DNA: TGCGCCAGCAGCTTGGGAAGTCAGGGTCGAGAAAAACTGTTTTTT. Translated: CASSLGSQGREKLFF. Complete variable domain (other parts from reference TRBV5-1 and TRBJ1-4): KAGVTQTPRYLIKTRGQQVTLSCSPISGHRSVSWYQQTPGQGLQFLFEYFSETQRNKGNFPGRFSGRQFSNSRSEMNVSTLELGDSALYLCASSLGSQGREKLFFGSGTQLSVL.

This clonotype was found many times. This chain connects TRBV20-1 to TRBJ1-6; possible D gene TRBD1, 5 bases. This CDR3 is built from 15 residues. V dropped 2 bases and J dropped 0 bases, with 8 bases sitting between them. Germline CDR1 DFQATT, CDR2 SNEGSKA (reference sequence). This CDR3 reads CSARRGSSYNSPLHF. In nucleotides, the CDR3 is TGCAGTGCTAGACGGGGGAGCTCCTATAATTCACCCCTCCACTTT.

This clonotype was counted a few times. The gene calls are TRBV9 and TRBJ2-5, with D unclear. V was pared by 3 bases and J by 6 bases, with 9 bases between. Looked up from germline, CDR1 is SGDLS and CDR2 is YYNGEE. The CDR3 is made up of 12 amino acids. CDR3 sequence reads: CASSGDRQTQYF. As DNA, the CDR3 is TGTGCCAGCAGCGGTGATCGCCAGACCCAGTACTTC.

The table lists this clonotype with a few counts. V usage is TRBV10-3 and J usage is TRBJ1-1; no firm D call. The germline CDR1 and CDR2 sequences are ENHRY and SYGVKD. Between the trimmed V and J ends, which lost 0 bases and 0 bases, there was a span of 8 bases. The CDR3 runs 15 residues. DNA for the CDR3: TGTGCCATCAGTGAGTCAGGCATCATGAACACTGAAGCTTTCTTT. It encodes CAISESGIMNTEAFF.

The rearrangement links TRBV5-1 to TRBJ2-1; D uncertain. V lost 4 bases, J lost 4 bases, and 12 bases lay in between. Germline assignment: CDR1 SGHRS and CDR2 YFSETQ. This CDR3 region has 14 residues. The CDR3, as DNA: TGCGCCAGCAGCGCATTGACCGAGTACAATGAGCAGTTCTTC. This codes for CASSALTEYNEQFF.

At least ten counts were recorded for this clonotype. The chain has TRBV18 and TRBJ2-7; no firm D call. Germline loops: CDR1 KGHSH, CDR2 LQKENI. The V gene lost 3 bases and the J gene lost 2 bases, with 8 bases spanning the gap. This CDR3 spans 13 amino acids. The CDR3 nucleotides read TGTGCCAGCTCACCGATTCGGCCCTACGAGCAGTACTTC. It translates to CASSPIRPYEQYF.

This clonotype was counted many times. The chain uses TRBV11-2 and TRBJ2-3; D uncertain. Germline V gene data show CDR1 as SGHAT and CDR2 as FQNNGV. V was shortened by 3 bases and J by 0 bases, with 7 bases between the two germline ends. CDR3 length: 14 amino acids. In DNA form, the CDR3 reads TGTGCCAGCAGCTTGACATATAGCACAGATACGCAGTATTTT. Its protein product is CASSLTYSTDTQYF.

Of note for this clonotype: A much more abundant neighbour one base away suggests this may be a read error. The chain has TRBV10-1 and TRBJ2-5, with a weak D call TRBD2 (6 bases). The CDR3 is made up of 14 amino acids. Germline V gives CDR1 WNHNN, CDR2 SYGVQD (reference sequence). CDR3 DNA: TGCGCCAGCAGTGAGTCTAGCGGCCAAGAGACCCAGTGCTTC. It translates to CASSESSGQETQCF.

The chain carries TRBV28 and TRBJ1-5; D not resolved. Trimming cost V 1 base and J 2 bases, with 9 bases left between them. The CDR3 runs to 15 residues. CDR1 MDHEN and CDR2 SYDVKM come from the germline V gene. CDR3 loop: CASSLYERGNQPQHF. DNA for the CDR3: TGTGCCAGCAGTTTATATGAAAGGGGCAATCAGCCCCAGCATTTT.

This clonotype has ten or more counts. This chain uses TRBV5-1 with TRBJ2-1, with 11 bases lining up with TRBD1. The CDR3 is 15 amino acids. The junction had 4 bases not matched to a gene; V was cut back by 4 bases and J by 4 bases. CDR1 and CDR2 (germline): SGHRS, YFSETQ. For the CDR3, the DNA is TGCGCCAGCAGCGTGGACAGGGGGCAATACAATGAGCAGTTCTTC. As protein: CASSVDRGQYNEQFF.

CDR3 protein: CASSSPRTGGKCGYTF. The CDR3 bases are TGTGCCAGCAGCTCGCCACGGACAGGGGGCAAGTGTGGCTACACCTTC. The genes are TRBV5-5 and TRBJ1-2; 11 bases fit TRBD1. From germline, CDR1 is SGHKS and CDR2 YYEKEE (reference sequence). This CDR3 is 16 amino acids long. The V and J ends lost 3 bases and 7 bases, in that order; junction bases with no gene match: 11.

This clonotype was counted only a few times. The chain carries TRBV5-4 and TRBJ2-5; D perhaps matches TRBD2 (5 bases). V was pared by 1 base and J by 4 bases, with 14 bases between. Looked up from germline, CDR1 is SGHNT and CDR2 is YYREEE (reference sequence). The CDR3 has 15 residues. As DNA, the CDR3 is TGTGCCAGCAGCTTGCCGGGGATGGCGCGAGAGACCCAGTACTTC. Translating it yields CASSLPGMARETQYF.

This clonotype was counted many times. The chain combines TRBV7-9 with TRBJ2-7; TRBD2 aligns across 8 bases. The germline V gene has CDR1 SEHNR and CDR2 FQNEAQ (reference sequence). V shed 2 bases and J 0 bases; nucleotides not matched to a gene: 0. The CDR3 runs to 14 residues. CDR3 region: CASSLLAGSYEQYF. In DNA form, the CDR3 reads TGTGCCAGCAGCTTACTAGCGGGCTCCTACGAGCAGTACTTC.

This clonotype has ten or more counts. The J gene is TRBJ2-3, the V gene TRBV6-1, with 8 bases aligning to TRBD2. CDR1 and CDR2 from the germline V gene are MNHNS and SASEGT. This CDR3 comprises 12 residues. With V trimmed by 10 bases and J by 10 bases, 10 bases remained unmatched. CDR3 sequence reads: CATGLALQAQYF. The CDR3, as DNA: TGTGCCACCGGACTAGCCCTACAAGCGCAGTATTTT.

This clonotype was observed at least ten times. V usage is TRBV28 and J usage is TRBJ2-3; D remains ambiguous. Looked up from germline, CDR1 is MDHEN and CDR2 is SYDVKM. Trimming stripped 8 bases from V and 2 bases from J, with 11 bases between. The CDR3 runs 13 residues. The CDR3 coding sequence is TGTGCCAGCCTCGATAGAAACACAGATACGCAGTATTTT. This gives the protein CASLDRNTDTQYF.

There are many counts of this clonotype. The J gene is TRBJ2-3, the V gene TRBV11-2, with TRBD2 as a possible D gene (7 bases). From germline, CDR1 is SGHAT and CDR2 FQNNGV. The V end was cut by 6 bases, the J end by 2 bases, with 12 bases between. CDR3 length: 14 amino acids. The CDR3 region has the DNA TGTGCCAGCAGGGGGAGGGGGTACACAGATACGCAGTATTTT. Translated: CASRGRGYTDTQYF.